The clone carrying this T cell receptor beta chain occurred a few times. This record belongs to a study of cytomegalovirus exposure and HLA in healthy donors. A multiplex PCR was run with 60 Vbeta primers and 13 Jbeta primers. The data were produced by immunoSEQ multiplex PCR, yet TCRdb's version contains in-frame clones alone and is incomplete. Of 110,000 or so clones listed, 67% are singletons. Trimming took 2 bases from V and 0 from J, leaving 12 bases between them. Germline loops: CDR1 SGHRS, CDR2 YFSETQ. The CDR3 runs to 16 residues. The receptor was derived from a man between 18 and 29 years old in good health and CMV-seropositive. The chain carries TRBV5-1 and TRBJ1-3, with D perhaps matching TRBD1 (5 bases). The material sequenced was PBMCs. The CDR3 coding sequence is TGCGCCAGCAGCTTCGGAGACAGCACCTCTGGAAACACCATATATTTT. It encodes CASSFGDSTSGNTIYF. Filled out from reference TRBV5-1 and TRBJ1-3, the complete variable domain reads KAGVTQTPRYLIKTRGQQVTLSCSPISGHRSVSWYQQTPGQGLQFLFEYFSETQRNKGNFPGRFSGRQFSNSRSEMNVSTLELGDSALYLCASSFGDSTSGNTIYFGEGSWLTVV.